This entry is about one TCR beta chain. It has no known antigen specificity. No base qualities exist here, and no much larger clone lies one base off it. This specimen belongs to a study of T cells and copy number aberrations in small-cell lung cancer (dated by TCRdb to the early 2020s). For context, the study as a whole: Whole-exome sequencing of the same tumor regions was paired with TCR repertoire sequencing so that T cell metrics could be related to mutations and copy number aberrations. Tumor TCR data existed for about 17 patients, and over 13 patients had TCR data from both tumor tissue and normal tissue.

The donors were limited-stage small-cell lung cancer patients who had surgical resection in Hangzhou, China, between about 2008 and 2020. Every donor went straight to surgery with no preoperative chemotherapy or radiotherapy, and no donor was given immunotherapy either before or after surgery. All 19 patients in the sequenced cohort were smokers or heavy second-hand smokers. Three regions were collected from each tumor FFPE block by a grid approach so that spatial heterogeneity of the primary tumors was represented. To enrich for malignant cells, tumor regions underwent macrodissection, and selection was restricted to regions expected to yield at least 150 ng DNA. The study used multi-region TCR-beta sequencing of resected limited-stage small-cell lung cancers together with tumor-adjacent lung tissue to characterize T cell repertoire heterogeneity. The AllPrep DNA/RNA FFPE Kit (Qiagen) was used to extract genomic DNA from the FFPE tissue.

The CDR3 sequence holds 13 residues, the cysteine and phenylalanine included. CDR3 DNA is the only sequence kept; it has 39 bases, read in frame from the first base. The germline V gene specifies SNHLY as CDR1 and FYNNEI as CDR2. The junction carries 9 bases between V and J, which are trimmed by 7 bases and 0 bases respectively. General conclusions and limits of the study: The study was limited by a small sample size because surgical resection is uncommon in small-cell lung cancer, and validation of the findings is required. Tumor T-cell density, richness and clonality were negatively correlated with higher copy number aberration burden. Lower T-cell density, richness and clonality were observed in tumors than in adjacent lung tissue, although the difference in density was not significant. High heterogeneity of the TCR repertoire was observed across regions, with roughly 79.9-97.7% of clones restricted to a single region, representing a lower overlap than in localized NSCLC. All specimens were formalin-fixed paraffin-embedded tissue, which is known to introduce sequencing artifacts.

The immunoSEQ hsTCRB Kit was used with multiplexed V- and J-gene primers to amplify TCR-beta CDR3 regions from genomic DNA. Unique DNA barcodes were added in a second PCR, and the samples were pooled together with a negative control and a positive control. Pooled TCR-beta libraries were sequenced on an Illumina MiSeq with a 150-cycle paired-end protocol. Turning to the authors' computational methods: Adaptive Biotechnologies processed the raw sequencing data and produced a report containing normalized, annotated TCR-beta repertoires. To compute T-cell density, TCR-beta templates were normalized to usable DNA, with usable DNA estimated through amplification of housekeeping genes. Clonality was defined as 1 minus Pielou's evenness, while richness was a count of unique rearrangements. The Jaccard index, the Morisita overlap index, and the proportion of shared top-20 clonotypes were used to quantify intratumor TCR heterogeneity between regions. TCRdb took this table from immuneACCESS and kept in-frame rearrangements with V and J called. Such tables lack part of the clones; where checked against another copy, unresolved V genes explain under half of the gap, and the rest is unexplained. V and J calls and clone size come straight from that table; D and trimming were deduced from the DNA. Present in this sample are about 730 clones, roughly nine tenths of which were seen just once. The ten largest clones capture about 5.1% of the sample.

Input material: tumor tissue. The sequence derives from a man in his 60s with small cell lung cancer. This receptor chain uses TRBV2 and TRBJ1-2; the D segment could be TRBD1, given 6 matching bases. This receptor carries the CDR3 CASNRQANYGYTF. The nucleotide sequence is given as TGTGCCAGCAACCGACAGGCTAACTATGGCTACACCTTC.